Below, 5 T cell receptor beta chains from the same sample are listed, as sequenced in a study of blood T cell repertoires in COVID-19 (dated by TCRdb to about 2020). The protocol used for the library was the immunoSEQ multiplex PCR assay. In its TCRdb copy, this immuneACCESS table keeps in-frame sequences only and misses some clones. Where compared with another copy, unresolved V genes explain less than half of these, and the others have no known cause. This sample holds 130,000 to 150,000 clones; under 90% were observed only once. Of the sample, approximately 6.5% is held by the ten largest clones. The source material was peripheral blood. All receptors come from a human donor in a cohort sampled during active COVID-19.

The chain links TRBV4-1 to TRBJ2-2, with 8 bases identical to TRBD2. The CDR3 sequence is 16 residues long. J lost 4 bases, V lost 1 base, and 5 bases had no gene match. The germline gives CDR1 MGHRA, CDR2 YSYEKL. CDR3 region: CASSQGRGGGTGELFF. The CDR3 DNA follows: TGCGCCAGCAGCCAAGGCCGGGGGGGTGGCACCGGGGAGCTGTTTTTT.

The chain has TRBV4-2 and TRBJ2-7, with 7 bases matching TRBD1. Trimming removed 0 bases from V and 0 bases from J; junction bases left unmatched: 5. This CDR3 has 16 amino acids. Germline V gene lookup returns CDR1 LGHNA and CDR2 YNFKEQ. The CDR3 DNA sequence: TGTGCCAGCAGCCAAGAATTGAACAGGGGCTCCTACGAGCAGTACTTC. Its protein is CASSQELNRGSYEQYF.

This clone appeared a single time. The chain combines TRBV7-8 with TRBJ1-2; D possibly corresponds to TRBD1 (5 bases). The CDR3 is made up of 15 amino acids. CDR1 SGHVS and CDR2 FQNEAQ come from the germline V gene. The V gene lost 0 bases and the J gene lost 2 bases, with 10 bases spanning the gap. CDR3 DNA: TGTGCCAGCAGCTTAGCGCACAGGCAAAACTATGGCTACACCTTC. Its protein is CASSLAHRQNYGYTF.

The chain links TRBV12-5 to TRBJ1-2; tentative D call: TRBD1 (5 bases). The CDR3 consists of 13 residues. Trimming took off 6 bases at V and 4 bases at J, with 12 bases between the two ends. Germline lookup yields CDR1 LGHNT and CDR2 FRNRAP. CDR3 residues: CASGLPGVYGYTF. The CDR3 DNA is TGTGCTAGTGGCCTCCCGGGGGTCTATGGCTACACCTTC.

This sequence joins TRBV11-2 and TRBJ1-2; D is possibly TRBD1 (5 bases). The CDR3 contains 15 residues. The V end lost 0 bases, the J end lost 2 bases, and 10 bases lay between the germline ends. The V gene's germline CDR1 is SGHAT and CDR2 FQNNGV. The CDR3 is CASSLEGGRNYGYTF. As DNA, the CDR3 is TGTGCCAGCAGCTTAGAGGGGGGTAGAAACTATGGCTACACCTTC.